Following are 9 T cell receptor beta chains from one sample sequenced in a study of cytomegalovirus exposure and HLA in healthy donors (TCRdb year 2017). The library was prepared using the immunoSEQ multiplex PCR assay. The multiplex PCR relied on a mix of 60 forward primers for TCR Vbeta segments and 13 reverse primers for TCR Jbeta segments. Imported from immuneACCESS, the table was reduced by TCRdb to in-frame sequences with V and J called. These copies leave out some clones; in studies compared against another copy, an unresolved V gene accounts for under half, and the cause of the remainder is not known. For this sample the table gives around 120,000 clones, of which roughly 80% were detected only once. 7.5% to 9.5% of the sample lies in the top ten. Sequencing was done on a sample of PBMCs. The receptors derive from a female donor in good health and CMV-seropositive.

The chain recombines TRBV5-1 with TRBJ1-2; tentatively, D is TRBD1 (5 bases). Trimming pared 9 bases from V and 10 bases from J, leaving 19 bases between. The germline gives CDR1 SGHRS, CDR2 YFSETQ. This CDR3 comprises 12 residues. The CDR3 DNA is TGCGCCACTAGGGGATCGGGCGGTTCCTACACCTTC. As protein: CATRGSGGSYTF.

V and J are TRBV28 and TRBJ1-5; D is unresolved. CDR3 length equals 17 residues. V gave up 4 bases and J gave up 1 base, with 17 bases separating them. Germline CDR1 is MDHEN and CDR2 is SYDVKM. The CDR3 is CASSSPLNDGSNQPQHF. Here the CDR3 DNA reads TGTGCCAGCAGTTCCCCTCTCAATGACGGGAGCAATCAGCCCCAGCATTTT.

The rearrangement joins TRBV28 to TRBJ2-7; D perhaps matches TRBD1 (6 bases). Germline V lookup: CDR1 MDHEN, CDR2 SYDVKM. Trimming took 5 bases from V and 3 from J, leaving 11 bases between them. The CDR3 is made up of 13 amino acids. CDR3 sequence: CASSPQGLYEQYF. The DNA of the CDR3 is TGTGCCAGCAGTCCCCAGGGGCTCTACGAGCAGTACTTC.

This chain links TRBV18 with TRBJ2-5, with D hard to call. V was cut by 5 bases and J by 2 bases, with 9 bases left in between. CDR3 length: 13 amino acids. CDR1 and CDR2 (germline): KGHSH, LQKENI. The CDR3 DNA sequence: TGTGCCAGCTCATCCCAGGCGCAAGAGACCCAGTACTTC. It yields the protein CASSSQAQETQYF.

The chain combines TRBV7-2 with TRBJ2-1; TRBD2 might be the D (6 bases). The CDR3 contains 15 residues. CDR1 is SGHTA and CDR2 is FQGNSA in the germline V gene. V was cut by 2 bases and J by 7 bases, with 15 bases left in between. The CDR3, as DNA: TGTGCCAGCAGCTTACAGCGGGCTTTAGGAAATGAGCAGTTCTTC. Translation gives CASSLQRALGNEQFF.

This clone was seen more than once but under ten times. The V and J genes are TRBV18 and TRBJ1-1, with 7 bases fitting TRBD1. Germline CDR1 KGHSH, CDR2 LQKENI. The CDR3 contains 14 residues. Trimming cost V 2 bases and J 2 bases; bases outside gene matches: 2. Here the CDR3 DNA reads TGTGCCAGCTCACCAGACAGGGTCAACACTGAAGCTTTCTTT. Protein product: CASSPDRVNTEAFF.

The chain employs TRBV6-6 and TRBJ2-7; 9 positions agree with TRBD2. After removal of 0 bases from V and 3 bases from J, the junction contained 3 bases not matched to a gene. The CDR3 covers 15 residues. The V gene's germline CDR1 is MNHNY and CDR2 SVGAGI (reference sequence). The CDR3, as DNA: TGTGCCAGCAGTTACTCTGGCGGGGGGGGCTACGAGCAGTACTTC. Protein product: CASSYSGGGGYEQYF.

In this sample, this clone turned up a few times. The genes are TRBV7-8 and TRBJ1-1; no clear D gene. This CDR3 has 14 amino acids. V was trimmed by 5 bases and J by 1 base, leaving 11 bases between them. CDR1 is SGHVS, CDR2 FQNEAQ, per germline. Here the CDR3 DNA reads TGTGCCAGCAGCCCCGGCCCGGGGAACACTGAAGCTTTCTTT. Translation: CASSPGPGNTEAFF.

This chain uses TRBV5-4 with TRBJ1-1; 8 bases match TRBD1. After removal of 4 bases from V and 1 base from J, the junction contained 6 bases not matched to a gene. This CDR3 comprises 15 residues. Germline V lookup: CDR1 SGHNT, CDR2 YYREEE (reference sequence). The CDR3 reads CASSGAGGRNTEAFF. The CDR3 coding sequence is TGTGCCAGCAGCGGGGCAGGGGGCCGGAACACTGAAGCTTTCTTT.